Listed here is a single T cell receptor (beta chain). The antigen it binds to is not known. Base qualities are not provided; no much larger clone lies one nucleotide away. Deletion took 12 bases off V and 2 bases off J, with a span of 15 bases between the germline ends. CDR1 and CDR2 were assigned from the germline V gene as KGHDR and SFDVKD. The CDR3 covers 14 residues, taking in both the cysteine and the phenylalanine. The read is trimmed to its CDR3 DNA, 42 bases read in frame from base 1. TCRbeta CDR3 regions were amplified from genomic DNA by means of the immunoSEQ Assay, a bias-controlled multiplex PCR. The study's own analysis went as follows. The number of nucleated cells in each sample was estimated from the amplification of reference gene primers within the assay. To quantify the absolute abundance of each unique TCRbeta CDR3 rearrangement, sequence reads were collapsed and filtered. For each sample, productive Simpson clonality was calculated as the square root of Simpson's diversity index over productive rearrangements. This is the immuneACCESS table as TCRdb keeps it, with only in-frame sequences that have V and J called. A part of the clones is gone; compared with another copy, unresolved V genes explain less than half, and the rest is unexplained. Clone size and the V and J calls come from that table; the DNA yielded D and trimming. This sample gives about 200,000 clones in total; 80% to 90% of them show up just once. The ten biggest clones cover more than 3% of the sample.

The sample belongs to a study of blood T cell repertoires in COVID-19 (dated by TCRdb to about 2020). Regarding the complete study: Collaborator samples came from the United States, Italy and Spain and covered acute and convalescent phases of COVID-19. Nearly every sample came with metadata listing a de-identified subject ID, COVID-19 status, age in years and sex. Where HLA class I and class II types were available, the types were taken from metadata supplied by the sample provider, not from assay-based typing. The repertoires were made available in a free public database intended to serve as a resource for research on the immune response to SARS-CoV-2. The samples were drawn from the first 160 participants of the ongoing ImmuneRACE study and from 1,254 subjects provided by 6 global collaborators. The prospective study material was composed of cDNA or gDNA derived from T cells, B-cell-depleted T cells, or PBMCs. Subjects who had been exposed to COVID-19, were actively infected with it, or had recovered from it provided the deeply sampled blood TCRbeta repertoires that made up the dataset. Results the study describes overall, beyond this receptor: Clinical and demographic metadata were provided uncurated, with the amount varying by source and participant.

Whole blood was collected in K2EDTA tubes by collaborating institutions according to the institutions' own protocols. For TCRbeta analysis, collaborators shipped samples as frozen whole blood, isolated PBMCs, or DNA extracted from either of those sample types. This TCR derives from a man aged 60 to 75 with acute or convalescent COVID-19. This receptor chain uses TRBV24-1 and TRBJ1-4; a weak D assignment points to TRBD1 (6 bases agree). The sample consisted of peripheral blood. Here is the DNA: TGTGCCGGAAAGGCGGGGGGCACTAATGAAAAACTGTTTTTT. Translation gives CAGKAGGTNEKLFF.